Listed below are T cell receptor beta chains from one sample, sequenced in a study of blood T cell repertoires in COVID-19. Sequenced by immunoSEQ multiplex PCR; TCRdb stores in-frame clones only, minus some. The top ten hold under 5% of the sample, which has about 160,000 clones, roughly 91% seen once. Sequences were obtained from peripheral blood. All receptors derive from a woman in her forties or fifties with acute or convalescent COVID-19. The CDR3 runs from the conserved cysteine through the conserved F or W. D genes are given only for firm matches. Clone sizes are given selectively: once, few, many, or a class where the clone is expanded.

j_call | clone_size | d_call | v_call | cdr3_nt | cdr3_aa
TRBJ1-4 | - | - | TRBV3-1/TRBV3-2 | TGTGCCAGCAGCCACTATAAAATCGGAGGGAATGAAAAACTGTTTTTT | CASSHYKIGGNEKLFF
TRBJ1-2 | - | TRBD1 | TRBV5-4 | TGTGCCAGCAGCCCCCGGACAGGACTGGGACGTGGCTACACCTTC | CASSPRTGLGRGYTF
TRBJ2-1 | - | TRBD2 | TRBV10-3 | TGTGCCACCCGAGCGGGAGGGTACAATGAGCAGTTCTTC | CATRAGGYNEQFF
TRBJ1-2 | - | - | TRBV6-1 | TGTGCCAGCAGTGAACATATCGGGGTTGGCTACACCTTC | CASSEHIGVGYTF
TRBJ2-2 | - | TRBD1 | TRBV15 | TGTGCCACCAGACGAGGACAGGGAACCGACACCGGGGAGCTGTTTTTT | CATRRGQGTDTGELFF
TRBJ1-4 | - | - | TRBV27 | TGTGCCAGCAGACCGAGCGGGATTTATGAAAAACTGTTTTTT | CASRPSGIYEKLFF
TRBJ2-1 | - | TRBD1 | TRBV6-5 | TGTGCCTGCCTCACGGGACAGATAGGGGACAATGAGCAGTTCTTC | CACLTGQIGDNEQFF
TRBJ1-4 | - | - | TRBV2 | TGTGCCAGCACCGACCTCCGCAGGGTCCGACAAAAACTGTTTTTT | CASTDLRRVRQKLFF
TRBJ2-7 | - | TRBD2 | TRBV7-6 | TGTGCCAGCAGCCTTGGAGGGACTAGCGGGAGTCGGGCCGAGCAGTACTTC | CASSLGGTSGSRAEQYF
TRBJ1-3 | - | TRBD1 | TRBV30 | TGTGCCTGGATGTTGGACAGGGGTAACACCATATATTTT | CAWMLDRGNTIYF
TRBJ1-6 | - | - | TRBV19 | TGTGCCAGTAGTATAGGTGGACAGATCAATTCACCCCTCCACTTT | CASSIGGQINSPLHF
TRBJ1-1 | - | - | TRBV6-5 | TGTGCCAGCAGTTACTCAGGTGGAGAGACTGAAGCTTTCTTT | CASSYSGGETEAFF
TRBJ1-1 | - | - | TRBV4-3 | TGCGCCAGCAGCCAAGATAGGTCGAGCGGGGGGTTGTCTGAAGCTTTCTTT | CASSQDRSSGGLSEAFF
TRBJ2-2 | - | TRBD1 | TRBV4-3 | TGCGCCAGCAGCCAAGGGGCTCTCCAGGACAGGGAGTTGACCGGGGAGCTGTTTTTT | CASSQGALQDRELTGELFF
TRBJ1-2 | - | - | TRBV6-1 | TGTGCCAGCAGTGAAGGCAGGGGTTTGTATGGCTACACCTTC | CASSEGRGLYGYTF
TRBJ2-7 | - | TRBD2 | TRBV28 | TGTGCCAGCAGTGAAACCGGGACTAGATTAGGCGAGCAGTACTTC | CASSETGTRLGEQYF
TRBJ1-1 | - | - | TRBV9 | TGTGCCAGCAGCGTAGCTGCGGGGGAAGCTTTCTTT | CASSVAAGEAFF
TRBJ2-7 | once | - | TRBV19 | TGTGCCAGTAGTATGTGGACAGACTACGAGCAGTACTTC | CASSMWTDYEQYF
TRBJ2-5 | - | TRBD1 | TRBV27 | TGTGCCAGCAGTATAGGACAGGGTCGTGAGACCCAGTACTTC | CASSIGQGRETQYF
TRBJ1-2 | - | - | TRBV28 | TGTGCCAGCAGGGAGACAGTCTATGGCTACACCTTC | CASRETVYGYTF
TRBJ1-2 | - | TRBD1 | TRBV6-1 | TGTGCCAGCAGTGAATCAACCCGCCCCAGGGGGTATGGTGGCTACACCTTC | CASSESTRPRGYGGYTF
TRBJ1-5 | - | - | TRBV10-3 | TGTGCCATCAGCTTGGGAGGCAATCAGCCCCAGCATTTT | CAISLGGNQPQHF
TRBJ1-1 | - | - | TRBV18 | TGTGCCAGCTCCCGTAGTAGGGAGATCGAAGCTTTCTTT | CASSRSREIEAFF
TRBJ2-7 | - | TRBD2 | TRBV2 | TGTGCCAGCAAATGGACTAGCGGGAGCTACGAGCAGTACTTC | CASKWTSGSYEQYF
TRBJ2-1 | - | TRBD2 | TRBV9 | TGTGCCAGCAGCGCAGGGACTAGCGGGAGTCGGGAGCAGTTCTTC | CASSAGTSGSREQFF
TRBJ1-2 | few | - | TRBV12-5 | TGTGCTAGTGGTTTGGTAAACTCTGGCTACACCTTC | CASGLVNSGYTF
TRBJ1-5 | - | TRBD1 | TRBV2 | TGTGCCAGCAGTCCTCAGGGACAGGGGTATCAGCCCCAGCATTTT | CASSPQGQGYQPQHF
TRBJ1-1 | - | - | TRBV11-2 | TGTGCCAGCAGCTTAGATTGGGGCAGAAACACTGAAGCTTTCTTT | CASSLDWGRNTEAFF
TRBJ1-2 | - | - | TRBV30 | TGTGCCTGGAGTGGGGAGGACTATGGCTACACCTTC | CAWSGEDYGYTF
TRBJ1-6 | - | - | TRBV7-6 | TGTGCCAGCAGCTTCGAGGAGTCCTATAATTCACCCCTCCACTTT | CASSFEESYNSPLHF
TRBJ2-7 | - | - | TRBV7-2 | TGTGCCAGCAGCTTAGCGGGTCGACAGGTAACCTCCTACGAGCAGTACTTC | CASSLAGRQVTSYEQYF
TRBJ1-1 | - | TRBD1 | TRBV19 | TGTGCCAGTACTAACCCCCTGACAGGGGGCATTGGGAACACTGAAGCTTTCTTT | CASTNPLTGGIGNTEAFF
TRBJ2-5 | - | TRBD2 | TRBV5-1 | TGCGCCAGCAGCTTGCGAGGCGGGGGGGCTCTAAAAGAGACCCAGTACTTC | CASSLRGGGALKETQYF
TRBJ2-7 | once | - | TRBV7-5 | TGTGCCAGACTTGAGGGGAGGGGTTACGAGCAGTACTTC | CARLEGRGYEQYF
TRBJ1-2 | - | - | TRBV12-3/TRBV12-4 | TGTGCCAGCAGTTTGAGGACAGTCGGCTACACCTTC | CASSLRTVGYTF
TRBJ2-5 | - | - | TRBV3-1/TRBV3-2 | TGTGCCAGCAGCCAAGTACTCGGAGAGACCCAGTACTTC | CASSQVLGETQYF
TRBJ2-1 | - | TRBD2 | TRBV7-2 | TGTGCCAGCAGCTTGGTCGGGACTAGCAGCTACAATGAGCAGTTCTTC | CASSLVGTSSYNEQFF
TRBJ2-1 | - | - | TRBV10-3 | TGTGCCATCAGTGACGATGACTTGTTCCAGTTCTTC | CAISDDDLFQFF
TRBJ2-1 | - | - | TRBV2 | TGTGCCAGCAGACGGAGCTACAATGAGCAGTTCTTC | CASRRSYNEQFF
TRBJ1-2 | - | - | TRBV7-8 | TGTGCCAGCAGCTCGCCAGTCGGGGTTTGGGATGGCTACACCTTC | CASSSPVGVWDGYTF
TRBJ1-1 | - | - | TRBV7-9 | TGTGCCAGCAGCCCGTTAAGTAGCGAAGCTTTCTTT | CASSPLSSEAFF
TRBJ1-1 | - | - | TRBV4-3 | TGCGCCAGCAGCCAGTCCATTACAGGGTTCACTGAAGCTTTCTTT | CASSQSITGFTEAFF
TRBJ2-1 | - | - | TRBV27 | TGTGCCAGCAGTTTTTACGACAGGCCGGGTAATGAGCAGTTCTTC | CASSFYDRPGNEQFF
TRBJ1-2 | - | - | TRBV11-1 | TGTGCCAGCAGTGAGCGCCCCGCAGGGGCGAGATATGGCTACACCTTC | CASSERPAGARYGYTF
TRBJ2-5 | - | - | TRBV5-1 | TGCGCCAGCAGCCGTGGACAAGAAGAGACCCAGTACTTC | CASSRGQEETQYF
TRBJ1-1 | - | - | TRBV30 | TGTGCCTGGAGTGTGTCGGACACTGAAGCTTTCTTT | CAWSVSDTEAFF
TRBJ1-4 | - | - | TRBV28 | TGTGCCACGGGAGGGTTTAATGAAAAACTGTTTTTT | CATGGFNEKLFF
TRBJ2-7 | - | TRBD2 | TRBV18 | TGTGCCAGCTCACCCTCCGCTAGCGGGAGACTGGAGCAGTACTTC | CASSPSASGRLEQYF
TRBJ2-1 | once | TRBD2 | TRBV2 | TGTGCCAGCAGTAGATATACTAGCGGGAGAGACAATGAGCAGTTCTTC | CASSRYTSGRDNEQFF
TRBJ2-7 | - | - | TRBV9 | TGTGCCAGCAGCCCCCTCGGCGACAGCATCTACGAGCAGTACTTC | CASSPLGDSIYEQYF
TRBJ1-6 | - | TRBD1 | TRBV28 | TGTGCCAGCAGTTTCGGGGACAGGGGGAATTCACCCCTCCACTTT | CASSFGDRGNSPLHF
TRBJ1-2 | - | - | TRBV3-1/TRBV3-2 | TGTGCCAGCAGCCAAGTTTACAGGGAAAGTGCTGTCGGCTATGGCTACACCTTC | CASSQVYRESAVGYGYTF
TRBJ2-3 | - | TRBD2 | TRBV24-1 | TGTGCCACCAGCTCCGAGCGGGGTAGCACAGATACGCAGTATTTT | CATSSERGSTDTQYF